The 14 T cell receptor beta chains below come from one sample, sequenced in a study of T cells after yellow fever vaccination. TCRdb used MiXCR to reprocess the 5' RACE reads, holding one entry per CDR3 protein. In the table there are 300,000 to 450,000 distinct CDR3 sequences, roughly 8.4% of which are singletons. This specimen was PBMCs, taken roughly 47 days after the first yellow fever vaccination. The receptors shown here come from a man in his late teens or twenties who received the YFV17D yellow fever vaccine.

The gene calls are TRBV28 and TRBJ2-7; D may correspond to TRBD1 or TRBD2 (5 bases each). CDR1 and CDR2 from the germline V gene are MDHEN and SYDVKM. This CDR3 has 16 amino acids. Trimming pared 5 bases from V and 3 bases from J, leaving 20 bases between. CDR3 sequence: CASSPRGPRHLYEQYV. The CDR3 DNA sequence: TGTGCCAGCAGTCCCCGGGGACCCCGGCACCTCTACGAGCAGTACGTC.

This chain links TRBV29-1 with TRBJ2-3; tentative D call: TRBD1 (5 bases). Germline V gives CDR1 SQVTM, CDR2 ANQGSEA. The CDR3 spans 15 residues. With 6 bases removed from V and 0 bases from J, the gap between germline ends came to 16 bases. CDR3 nucleotide sequence: TGCAGCGTGGACAAAGGTGGGCCGAGCACAGATACGCAGTATTTT. Its translation: CSVDKGGPSTDTQYF.

This clonotype was detected only a few times. Given a much more abundant clone one base away, this may be a read error. The chain combines TRBV4-2 with TRBJ2-7, with D perhaps matching TRBD1 (6 bases). CDR1 LGHNA and CDR2 YNFKEQ come from the germline V gene. The V and J ends lost 0 bases and 0 bases respectively, with 12 bases between them. CDR3 length: 16 residues. CDR3 sequence reads: CASSQDTRGSSYEQYF. For the CDR3, the DNA is TGTGCCAGCAGCCAAGATACCAGGGGATCCTCCTACGAGCAGTACTTC.

This clonotype was seen only a few times. The chain links TRBV4-3 to TRBJ2-5; 7 bases are a match to TRBD1. The CDR3 has 14 residues. The V gene end was trimmed by 5 bases and the J gene end by 5 bases; junction bases not matched to a gene: 8. Germline CDR1 is LGHNA and CDR2 is YSLEER. CDR3 sequence reads: CASSTSTGSETQYF. The CDR3 nucleotides read TGCGCCAGCAGCACCTCGACAGGGTCGGAGACCCAGTACTTC.

There are a few counts of this clonotype. This rearrangement joins TRBV20-1 to TRBJ2-2, with a possible D match to TRBD2 (6 bases). V gave up 3 bases and J gave up 4 bases, with 12 bases separating them. The CDR3 length is 14 residues. Germline V lookup: CDR1 DFQATT, CDR2 SNEGSKA (reference sequence). The CDR3 DNA is TGCAGTGCTAGCCGGGGGTGGGGCACCGGGGAGCTGTTTTTT. It is translated as CSASRGWGTGELFF.

CDR3 sequence (DNA): TGCGCCAGCAGCCAAGCGGCTGGGGCCCAGGGTGAGCAGTTCTTC. It translates to CASSQAAGAQGEQFF. The genes are TRBV4-3 and TRBJ2-1; D perhaps matches TRBD1 (5 bases). The CDR3 contains 15 residues. V was cut by 1 base and J by 9 bases, with 16 bases left in between. Germline V gene data show CDR1 as LGHNA and CDR2 as YSLEER.

V is TRBV29-1 and J is TRBJ2-2, with a tentative D call TRBD1 (5 bases). Trimming removed 7 bases at V and 4 bases at J, with 13 bases between. Germline loops: CDR1 SQVTM, CDR2 ANQGSEA. The CDR3 covers 13 residues. Written as DNA, the CDR3 is TGCAGCGCCCGACAGAAAGGCACCGGGGAGCTGTTTTTT. Translation gives CSARQKGTGELFF.

This clonotype has more than one count but fewer than ten. The CDR3 bases are TGTGCCAGCAGCCAGAGTACTCCGGGGCTTAACACCGGGGAGCTGTTTTTT. The encoded protein is CASSQSTPGLNTGELFF. The chain employs TRBV14 and TRBJ2-2; D is tentatively TRBD1 or TRBD2 (5 bases each). Germline assignment: CDR1 SGHDN and CDR2 FVKESK. V lost 3 bases, J lost 2 bases, and 16 bases lay in between. This CDR3 is 17 amino acids long.

V and J are TRBV5-1 and TRBJ2-1, with TRBD1 matching over 10 bases. The CDR3 is made up of 17 amino acids. The germline gives CDR1 SGHRS, CDR2 YFSETQ. V dropped 3 bases and J dropped 2; count of bases not matched to a gene: 8. The chain's CDR3 is CASSWLGTGATYNEQFF. DNA of the CDR3: TGCGCCAGCAGCTGGCTCGGGACAGGGGCGACCTACAATGAGCAGTTCTTC.

The J gene is TRBJ2-4, the V gene TRBV7-3, with 8 bases matching TRBD2. The V segment lost 5 bases and the J segment 8 bases; nucleotides outside the gene matches: 8. The CDR3 contains 14 residues. Looked up from germline, CDR1 is SGHTA and CDR2 is FQGTGA. DNA of the CDR3: TGTGCCAGCAGCCCGGGGGGGCCCACAGACATTCAGTACTTC. It yields the protein CASSPGGPTDIQYF.

This clonotype has just a few counts. The chain carries TRBV12-3 or TRBV12-4 and TRBJ2-6; 9 bases align to TRBD1. The CDR3 spans 20 residues. With 4 bases clipped from V and 0 bases from J, the junction kept 13 bases outside the gene matches. The CDR3 sequence is CASSYRAGTGNFSGANVLTF. In nucleotides, the CDR3 is TGTGCCAGCAGTTACCGCGCCGGGACAGGGAACTTCTCTGGGGCCAACGTCCTGACTTTC.

The chain uses TRBV29-1 and TRBJ1-3; no firm D call. CDR3 size: 11 residues. Germline lookup yields CDR1 SQVTM and CDR2 ANQGSEA. Trimming stripped 7 bases from V and 0 bases from J, with 4 bases between. The CDR3 reads CSAGSGNTIYF. The DNA for the CDR3 is TGCAGCGCGGGCTCTGGAAACACCATATATTTT.

This chain joins TRBV4-2 and TRBJ2-7, with 7 nucleotides matching TRBD1. Germline trimming cut 1 base from V and 3 bases from J; bases unmatched to any gene: 9. This CDR3 has 16 residues. Per germline, CDR1 LGHNA and CDR2 YNFKEQ. CDR3 coding DNA: TGTGCCAGCAGCCAAGGGGTCCTTGACAGGGTCTACGAGCAGTACTTC. Residues: CASSQGVLDRVYEQYF.

This clonotype occurred a few times. The chain uses TRBV27 and TRBJ1-5; 8 bases align to TRBD1. The V gene end was trimmed by 6 bases and the J gene end by 0 bases; junction bases not matched to a gene: 19. The germline gives CDR1 MNHEY, CDR2 SMNVEV (reference sequence). The CDR3 covers 20 residues. The CDR3 reads CASSPRVGQGEVYSNQPQHF. The CDR3 nucleotides are TGTGCCAGCAGCCCAAGAGTTGGACAGGGTGAGGTTTATAGCAATCAGCCCCAGCATTTT.